This is a list of T cell receptor beta chains from one sample in a study of T-cell memory formation after mild COVID-19. MiXCR was run by TCRdb on the 5' RACE reads, yielding one entry per CDR3 protein. The table records around 500,000 distinct CDR3 sequences, 18% of them present only once. The sample was PBMCs or a T cell subset sorted from them (not recorded which). These receptor sequences come from an adult woman who had mild COVID-19 (a few samples of this study predate the infection). Cell type and time point are not known. Each CDR3 is given with its conserved first and last residue. Each record gives: J gene, V gene, clone size, D gene, CDR3 DNA, CDR3 protein. The D gene is left open where the match is weak. Size is omitted from some rows. Given values are once, few, many or a class for expanded clones.

TRBJ2-2	TRBV5-4	many	.	TGTGCCAGCAGCTTTAAGGCCGGCAAGGGAAACACCGGGGAGCTGTTTTTT	CASSFKAGKGNTGELFF
TRBJ2-5	TRBV5-1	few	.	TGCGCCAGCAGCTCCCTCTGGAGCGGCCCCCAAGAGACCCAGTACTTC	CASSSLWSGPQETQYF
TRBJ2-7	TRBV2	few	TRBD2	TGTGCCAGCAGTGATAGGCCTAGCGGGAGGGCCGGGCAGTACTTC	CASSDRPSGRAGQYF
TRBJ2-1	TRBV24-1	.	.	TGTGCCACCAGTGATCCTCGGAAAGAGAAGGGTGAGCAGTTCTTC	CATSDPRKEKGEQFF
TRBJ2-3	TRBV5-1	.	.	TGCGCCAGCAGCCCCCCCGATAGCACTTGGGGCACAGATACGCAGTATTTT	CASSPPDSTWGTDTQYF
TRBJ1-2	TRBV20-1	.	.	TGCAGTGCTAGAGTAGGCGGGACACACTATGGCTACACCTTC	CSARVGGTHYGYTF
TRBJ1-2	TRBV11-2	.	.	TGTGCCAGCAGCAACGGGCATCCGACGGGTGGCTACACCTTC	CASSNGHPTGGYTF
TRBJ1-5	TRBV5-1	few	TRBD1	TGCGCCAGCAGCTTGGTGGGACAGGGGCTGGATGGCAATCAGCCCCAGCATTTT	CASSLVGQGLDGNQPQHF
TRBJ1-4	TRBV4-1	few	TRBD1	TGCGCCAGCAGCGCCCTCTATCGACAGGGTACTAATGAAAAACTGTTTTTT	CASSALYRQGTNEKLFF
TRBJ2-1	TRBV4-1	.	.	TGCGCCAGCAGCGGCAGGCCTTACAATGAGCAGTTCTTC	CASSGRPYNEQFF
TRBJ2-3	TRBV29-1	.	.	TGCAGCGTTAAAGGGGAAGTCACAGATACGCAGTATTTT	CSVKGEVTDTQYF
TRBJ1-5	TRBV24-1	few	.	TGTGCGAGCAGGGTGGGACCTTATCAGCCCCAGCATTTT	CASRVGPYQPQHF
TRBJ1-5	TRBV7-8	.	TRBD1	TGTGCCAGCAGTACCGCAGGGGGGAGCAATCAGCCCCAGCATTTT	CASSTAGGSNQPQHF
TRBJ2-2	TRBV4-3	.	TRBD2	TGCGCCAGCAGCCAAGATCGACTAGCGGGCCCCTTATTCGGGGAGCTGTTTTTT	CASSQDRLAGPLFGELFF
TRBJ2-7	TRBV4-2	.	TRBD2	TGTGCCAGCAGCCGAGGACTAGCGGACAACTACGAGCAGTACTTC	CASSRGLADNYEQYF
TRBJ1-1	TRBV7-2	.	.	TGTGCCAGCAGCTTAGCAGGGTCTGAAGCTTTCTTT	CASSLAGSEAFF
TRBJ1-2	TRBV10-3	many	.	TGTGCCATCGGCGACGTGGGCTATGGCTACACCTTC	CAIGDVGYGYTF
TRBJ2-5	TRBV4-3	many	TRBD1	TGCGCCAGCAGCCGAAGGACAGGGGAAGAGACCCAGTACTTC	CASSRRTGEETQYF
TRBJ2-1	TRBV9	.	.	TGTGCCAGCAGCGTAGTGGAGTACAATGAGCAGTTCTTC	CASSVVEYNEQFF
TRBJ1-2	TRBV20-1	few	.	TGCAGTGCTAGAGATAAAGAAAAGGGCCCCTATGGCTACACCTTC	CSARDKEKGPYGYTF
TRBJ2-7	TRBV9	.	TRBD2	TGTGCCAGCAGTGACGGCTGGGAGGGGCGGGAGCAGTACTTC	CASSDGWEGREQYF
TRBJ1-2	TRBV3-1	.	TRBD1	TGTGCCAGCAGCAAAAGCGGGACAGGCTATGGCTACACCTTC	CASSKSGTGYGYTF
TRBJ2-3	TRBV28	.	.	TGTGCCAGCAGTTCCCCCCCGGACCTCACAGATACGCAGTATTTT	CASSSPPDLTDTQYF
TRBJ2-2	TRBV20-1	.	TRBD2	TGCAGTGCTACGAGCGGGGGGGGATTCACCGGGGAGCTGTTTTTT	CSATSGGGFTGELFF
TRBJ2-5	TRBV30	few	.	TGTGCCTGGAGTCTCCCCTCAGGGTACCAAGAGACCCAGTACTTC	CAWSLPSGYQETQYF
TRBJ2-1	TRBV30	.	TRBD2	TGTGCCTGGAGTGTACGACTAGCAAATGAGCAGTTCTTC	CAWSVRLANEQFF
TRBJ2-1	TRBV7-7	.	.	TGTGCCAGCAGCTTAGTCGCGGGGTTTGAGCAGTTCTTC	CASSLVAGFEQFF
TRBJ1-4	TRBV7-2	few	.	TGTGCCAGCAGCATAACAGGGTTACAGGAAAAACTGTTTTTT	CASSITGLQEKLFF
TRBJ2-3	TRBV9	few	.	TGTGCCAGCAGCGTAGGGTGGGGGACTCCACCAGATACGCAGTATTTT	CASSVGWGTPPDTQYF
TRBJ1-2	TRBV5-1	few	TRBD1	TGCGCCAGCAGCGTACAGGGGGGAGATGGCTACACCTTC	CASSVQGGDGYTF
TRBJ1-1	TRBV18	few	.	TGTGCCAGCTCACCGCAAAGACAGACGGGCACTGAAGCTTTCTTT	CASSPQRQTGTEAFF
TRBJ2-3	TRBV28	.	.	TGTGCCAGCAGTAACAGAATCACAGATACGCAGTATTTT	CASSNRITDTQYF
TRBJ2-3	TRBV5-1	few	TRBD2	TGCGCCAGCAGCTCCGGGGGCGGGGGGGCAGATACGCAGTATTTT	CASSSGGGGADTQYF
TRBJ2-7	TRBV4-2	many	.	TGTGCCAGCAGCCAAAACCGACAGTCCTACGAGCAGTACTTC	CASSQNRQSYEQYF
TRBJ1-2	TRBV12-3/TRBV12-4	few	TRBD1	TGTGCCAGCATGGCTGGAAACAGGGGCCATGGCTACACCTTC	CASMAGNRGHGYTF
TRBJ1-6	TRBV4-2	few	.	TGTGCCAGCAGCCAAGAGAAAGGGGCTTATTCACCCCTCCACTTT	CASSQEKGAYSPLHF
TRBJ2-2	TRBV7-2	.	.	TGTGCCAGCAGCCCCCCCCCGCTAACGAACACCGGGGAGCTGTTTTTT	CASSPPPLTNTGELFF